This T cell receptor beta chain stems from a study of response to subunit inactivated influenza vaccine (dated by TCRdb to 2016 to 2018). At the level of the whole study: Deep quantitative T cell receptor repertoire profiling was used in the study to track responses to a trivalent subunit inactivated influenza vaccine. What the research found in general, with its limitations: The authors proposed that each seasonal influenza vaccination may bring in only a limited number of new T cells.

Library prep was done by RT-PCR. The instrument given in TCRdb is Illumina HiSeq 2500. TCRdb's own reprocessing of the public reads used fastp at Q25 and MiXCR and kept productive beta chains. Rows are unified per CDR3 protein, each entry keeping the most common DNA and genes. Here the sample has 500,000 or so distinct CDR3 sequences; approximately 11% occur a single time. The top ten hold approximately 12% of the sample. Ends trimmed: V by 0 bases, J by 3 bases; bases unmatched to a gene: 4. Its CDR3 holds 15 amino acids, cysteine through phenylalanine. Of the read, only the CDR3 DNA is kept; its 45 bases are in frame from base 1. The germline V gene specifies MNHEY as CDR1 and SVGAGI as CDR2. The sample's time point label is to be understood as: 45 days after influenza vaccine administration. With regard to this clonotype: It lacks a known antigen. Base qualities were left out, and no much larger clone turns up one base away.

The rearrangement joined TRBV6-5 to TRBJ1-2; TRBD1 aligns with 7 central bases. This receptor was taken from a man aged 50 or older who received an inactivated influenza vaccine. Donor details come from another sample of the same person, matched by shared clones. Sample: PBMCs from blood, taken roughly 45 days after vaccination. The DNA sequence is TGTGCCAGCAGTTACTCCCCTACAGGGGACTATGGCTACACCTTC. The encoded protein is CASSYSPTGDYGYTF.